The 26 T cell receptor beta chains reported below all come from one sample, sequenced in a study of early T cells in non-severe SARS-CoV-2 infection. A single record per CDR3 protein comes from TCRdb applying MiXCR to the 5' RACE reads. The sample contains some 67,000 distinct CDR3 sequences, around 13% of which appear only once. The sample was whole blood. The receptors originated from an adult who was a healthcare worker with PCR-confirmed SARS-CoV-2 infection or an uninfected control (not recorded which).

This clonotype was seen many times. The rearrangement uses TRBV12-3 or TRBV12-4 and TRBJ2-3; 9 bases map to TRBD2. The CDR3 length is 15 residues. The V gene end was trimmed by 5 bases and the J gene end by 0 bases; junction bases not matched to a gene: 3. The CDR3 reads CASSASGTSTDTQYF. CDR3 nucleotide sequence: TGTGCCAGCAGTGCTAGCGGGACTAGCACAGATACGCAGTATTTT.

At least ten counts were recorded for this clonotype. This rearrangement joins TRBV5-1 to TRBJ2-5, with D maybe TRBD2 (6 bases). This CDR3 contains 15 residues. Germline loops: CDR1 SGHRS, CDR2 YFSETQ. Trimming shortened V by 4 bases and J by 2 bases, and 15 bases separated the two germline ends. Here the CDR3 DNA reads TGCGCCAGCAGCAGGGGTCCTAGCGAGCAAGAGACCCAGTACTTC. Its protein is CASSRGPSEQETQYF.

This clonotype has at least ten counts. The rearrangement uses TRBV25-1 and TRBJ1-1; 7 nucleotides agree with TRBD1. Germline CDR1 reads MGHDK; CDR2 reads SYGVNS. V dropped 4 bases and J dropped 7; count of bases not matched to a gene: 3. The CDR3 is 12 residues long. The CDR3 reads CASSVRDSEAFF. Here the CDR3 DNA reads TGTGCCAGCAGTGTCCGGGACAGTGAAGCTTTCTTT. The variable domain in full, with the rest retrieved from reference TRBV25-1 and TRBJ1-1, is EADIYQTPRYLVIGTGKKITLECSQTMGHDKMYWYQQDPGMELHLIHYSYGVNSTEKGDLSSESTVSRIRTEHFPLTLESARPSHTSQYLCASSVRDSEAFFGQGTRLTVV.

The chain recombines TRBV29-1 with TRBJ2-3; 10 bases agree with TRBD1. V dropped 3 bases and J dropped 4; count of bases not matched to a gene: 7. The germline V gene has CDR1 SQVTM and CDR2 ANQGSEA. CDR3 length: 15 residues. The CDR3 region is CSVEGDRGSADTQYF. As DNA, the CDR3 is TGCAGCGTTGAGGGGGACAGGGGTTCTGCAGATACGCAGTATTTT.

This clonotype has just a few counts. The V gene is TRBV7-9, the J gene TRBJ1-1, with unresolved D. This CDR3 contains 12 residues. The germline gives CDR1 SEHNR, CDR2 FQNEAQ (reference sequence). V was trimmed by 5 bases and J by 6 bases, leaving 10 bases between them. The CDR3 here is CASSHQSPEAFF. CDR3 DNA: TGTGCCAGCAGCCACCAGAGCCCTGAAGCTTTCTTT.

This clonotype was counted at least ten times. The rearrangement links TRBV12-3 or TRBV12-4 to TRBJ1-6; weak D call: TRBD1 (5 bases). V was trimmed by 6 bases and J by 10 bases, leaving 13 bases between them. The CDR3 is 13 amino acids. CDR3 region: CASSSQGPSPLHF. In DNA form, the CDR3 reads TGTGCCAGCAGCTCGCAGGGCCCCTCACCCCTCCACTTT.

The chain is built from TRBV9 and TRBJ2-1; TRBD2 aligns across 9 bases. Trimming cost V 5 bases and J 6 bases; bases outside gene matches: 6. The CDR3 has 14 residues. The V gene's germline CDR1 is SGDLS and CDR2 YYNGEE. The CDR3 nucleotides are TGTGCCAGCAGTCCGGGCGGGAGGGTCAATGAGCAGTTCTTC. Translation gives CASSPGGRVNEQFF.

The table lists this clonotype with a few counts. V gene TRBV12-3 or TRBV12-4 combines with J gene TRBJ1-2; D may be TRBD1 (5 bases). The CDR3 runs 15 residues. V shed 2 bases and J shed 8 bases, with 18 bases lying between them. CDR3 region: CASSLRGPSPRGYTF. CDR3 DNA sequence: TGTGCCAGCAGTTTAAGGGGACCGAGCCCTCGAGGCTACACCTTC.

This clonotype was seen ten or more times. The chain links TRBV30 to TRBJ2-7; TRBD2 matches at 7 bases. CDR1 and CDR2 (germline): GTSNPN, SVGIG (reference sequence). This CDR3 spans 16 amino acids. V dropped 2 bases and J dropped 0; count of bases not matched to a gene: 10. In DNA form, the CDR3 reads TGTGCCTGGAGTTCCTTGGTGCGGGGGAGCTCCTACGAGCAGTACTTC. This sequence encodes CAWSSLVRGSSYEQYF.

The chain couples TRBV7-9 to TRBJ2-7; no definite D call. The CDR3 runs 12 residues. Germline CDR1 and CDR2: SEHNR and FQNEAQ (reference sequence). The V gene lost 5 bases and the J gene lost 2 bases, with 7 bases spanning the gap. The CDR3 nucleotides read TGTGCCAGCAGCATTGAAGCCTACGAGCAGTACTTC. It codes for CASSIEAYEQYF.

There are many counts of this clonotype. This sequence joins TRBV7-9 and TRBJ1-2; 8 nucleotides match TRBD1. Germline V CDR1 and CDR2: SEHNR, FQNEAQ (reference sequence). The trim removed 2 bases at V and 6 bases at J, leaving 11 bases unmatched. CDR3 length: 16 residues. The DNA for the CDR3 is TGTGCCAGCAGCTTAAACCCGGGACAGGAGATACATGGCTACACCTTC. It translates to CASSLNPGQEIHGYTF.

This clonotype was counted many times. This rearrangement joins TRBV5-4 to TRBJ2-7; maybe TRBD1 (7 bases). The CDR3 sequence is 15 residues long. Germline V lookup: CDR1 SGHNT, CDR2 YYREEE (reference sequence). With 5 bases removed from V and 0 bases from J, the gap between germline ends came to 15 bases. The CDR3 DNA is TGTGCCAGCAGTCGCGGCGGGACAGACTCCTACGAGCAGTACTTC. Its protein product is CASSRGGTDSYEQYF. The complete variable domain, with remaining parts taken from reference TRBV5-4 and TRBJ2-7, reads ETGVTQSPTHLIKTRGQQVTLRCSSQSGHNTVSWYQQALGQGPQFIFQYYREEENGRGNFPPRFSGLQFPNYSSELNVNALELDDSALYLCASSRGGTDSYEQYFGPGTRLTVT.

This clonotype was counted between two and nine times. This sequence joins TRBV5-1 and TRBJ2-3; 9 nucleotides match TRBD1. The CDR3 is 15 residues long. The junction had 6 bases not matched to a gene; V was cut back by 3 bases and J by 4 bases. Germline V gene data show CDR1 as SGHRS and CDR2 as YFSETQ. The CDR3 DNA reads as TGCGCCAGCAGCTCCTCCGGGACAGGGCCAGATACGCAGTATTTT. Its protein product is CASSSSGTGPDTQYF.

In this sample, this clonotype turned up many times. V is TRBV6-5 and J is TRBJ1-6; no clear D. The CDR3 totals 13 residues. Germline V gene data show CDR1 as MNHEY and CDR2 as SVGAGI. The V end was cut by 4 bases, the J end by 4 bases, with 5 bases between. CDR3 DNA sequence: TGTGCCAGCAGTTTCGGGTATAATTCACCCCTCCACTTT. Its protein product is CASSFGYNSPLHF.

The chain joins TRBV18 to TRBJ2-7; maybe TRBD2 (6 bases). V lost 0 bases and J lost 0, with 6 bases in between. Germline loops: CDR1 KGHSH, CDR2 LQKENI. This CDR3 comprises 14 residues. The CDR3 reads CASSPPAGSYEQYF. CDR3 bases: TGTGCCAGCTCACCACCAGCGGGCTCCTACGAGCAGTACTTC.

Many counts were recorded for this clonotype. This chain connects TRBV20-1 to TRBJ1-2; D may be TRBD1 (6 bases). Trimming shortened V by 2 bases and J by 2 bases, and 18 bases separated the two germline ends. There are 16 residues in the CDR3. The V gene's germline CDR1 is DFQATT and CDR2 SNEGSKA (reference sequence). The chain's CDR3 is CSARTRGRGENYGYTF. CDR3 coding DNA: TGCAGTGCTAGAACCCGAGGCAGGGGCGAAAACTATGGCTACACCTTC.

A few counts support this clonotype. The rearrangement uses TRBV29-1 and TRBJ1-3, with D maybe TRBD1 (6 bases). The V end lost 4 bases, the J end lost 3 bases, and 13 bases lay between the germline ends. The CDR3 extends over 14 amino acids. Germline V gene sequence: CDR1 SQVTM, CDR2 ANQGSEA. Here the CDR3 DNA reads TGCAGCGTTGCTGGGGGCTCAGGTGGAAACACCATATATTTT. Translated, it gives CSVAGGSGGNTIYF. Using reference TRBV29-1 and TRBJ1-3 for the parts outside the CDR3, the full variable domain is SAVISQKPSRDICQRGTSLTIQCQVDSQVTMMFWYRQQPGQSLTLIATANQGSEATYESGFVIDKFPISRPNLTFSTLTVSNMSPEDSSIYLCSVAGGSGGNTIYFGEGSWLTVV.

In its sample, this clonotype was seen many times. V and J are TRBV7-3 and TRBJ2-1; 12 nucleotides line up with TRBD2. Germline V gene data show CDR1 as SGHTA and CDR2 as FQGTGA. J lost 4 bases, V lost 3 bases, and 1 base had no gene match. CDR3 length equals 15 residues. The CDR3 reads CASSLGLAGYNEQFF. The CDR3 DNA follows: TGTGCCAGCAGCTTGGGACTAGCGGGTTACAATGAGCAGTTCTTC. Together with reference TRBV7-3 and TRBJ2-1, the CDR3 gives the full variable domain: GAGVSQTPSNKVTEKGKYVELRCDPISGHTALYWYRQSLGQGPEFLIYFQGTGAADDSGLPNDRFFAVRPEGSVSTLKIQRTERGDSAVYLCASSLGLAGYNEQFFGPGTRLTVL.

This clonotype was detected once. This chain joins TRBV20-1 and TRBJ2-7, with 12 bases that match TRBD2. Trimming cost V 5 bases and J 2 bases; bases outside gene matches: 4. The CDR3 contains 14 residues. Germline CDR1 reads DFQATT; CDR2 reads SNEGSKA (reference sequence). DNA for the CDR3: TGCAGTGCTCAGACTAGCGGGAGTCCCTACGAGCAGTACTTC. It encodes CSAQTSGSPYEQYF.

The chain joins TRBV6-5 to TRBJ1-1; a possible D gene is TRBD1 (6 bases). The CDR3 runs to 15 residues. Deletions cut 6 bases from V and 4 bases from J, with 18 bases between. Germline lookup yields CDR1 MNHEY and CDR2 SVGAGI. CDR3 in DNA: TGTGCCAGCAGGTTAACAGGGACTCAGGGCACTGAAGCTTTCTTT. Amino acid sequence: CASRLTGTQGTEAFF.

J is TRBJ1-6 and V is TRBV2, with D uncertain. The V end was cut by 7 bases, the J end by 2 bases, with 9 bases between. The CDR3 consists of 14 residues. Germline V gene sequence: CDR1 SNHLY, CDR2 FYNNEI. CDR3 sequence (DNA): TGTGCCAGCACGAGGGAACCCTATAATTCACCCCTCCACTTT. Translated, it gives CASTREPYNSPLHF.

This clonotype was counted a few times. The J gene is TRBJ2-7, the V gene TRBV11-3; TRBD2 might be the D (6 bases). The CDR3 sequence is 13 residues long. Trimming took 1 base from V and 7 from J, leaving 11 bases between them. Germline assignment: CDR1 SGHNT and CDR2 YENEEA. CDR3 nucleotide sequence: TGTGCCAGCAGCTTAGTAGCGGATTATGAGCAGTACTTC. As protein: CASSLVADYEQYF.

In nucleotides, the CDR3 is TGCGCCAGCCAGGCGGGCGGGGGGGAAACCGGGGAGCTGTTTTTT. Amino acids: CASQAGGGETGELFF. This chain connects TRBV4-1 to TRBJ2-2, with 9 positions matching TRBD2. The junction had 9 bases not matched to a gene; V was cut back by 8 bases and J by 5 bases. From germline, CDR1 is MGHRA and CDR2 YSYEKL. CDR3 length equals 15 residues.

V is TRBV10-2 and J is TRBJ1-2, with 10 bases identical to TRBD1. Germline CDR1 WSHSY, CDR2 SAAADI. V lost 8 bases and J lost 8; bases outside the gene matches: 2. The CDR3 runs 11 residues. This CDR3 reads CASGQGEGYTF. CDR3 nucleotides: TGCGCCAGCGGACAGGGGGAAGGCTACACCTTC.

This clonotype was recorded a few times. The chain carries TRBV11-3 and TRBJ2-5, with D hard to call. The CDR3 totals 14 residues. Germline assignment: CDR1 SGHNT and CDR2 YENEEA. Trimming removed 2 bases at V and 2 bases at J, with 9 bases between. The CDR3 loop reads CASSLPRRQETQYF. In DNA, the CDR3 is TGTGCCAGCAGCTTACCCAGGAGACAAGAGACCCAGTACTTC.

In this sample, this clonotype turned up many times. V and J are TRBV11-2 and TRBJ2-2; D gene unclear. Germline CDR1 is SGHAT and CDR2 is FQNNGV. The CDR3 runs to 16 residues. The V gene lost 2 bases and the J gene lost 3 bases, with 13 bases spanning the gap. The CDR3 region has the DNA TGTGCCAGCAGCTTACAGAGGCGGAGTTACACCGGGGAGCTGTTTTTT. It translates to CASSLQRRSYTGELFF.